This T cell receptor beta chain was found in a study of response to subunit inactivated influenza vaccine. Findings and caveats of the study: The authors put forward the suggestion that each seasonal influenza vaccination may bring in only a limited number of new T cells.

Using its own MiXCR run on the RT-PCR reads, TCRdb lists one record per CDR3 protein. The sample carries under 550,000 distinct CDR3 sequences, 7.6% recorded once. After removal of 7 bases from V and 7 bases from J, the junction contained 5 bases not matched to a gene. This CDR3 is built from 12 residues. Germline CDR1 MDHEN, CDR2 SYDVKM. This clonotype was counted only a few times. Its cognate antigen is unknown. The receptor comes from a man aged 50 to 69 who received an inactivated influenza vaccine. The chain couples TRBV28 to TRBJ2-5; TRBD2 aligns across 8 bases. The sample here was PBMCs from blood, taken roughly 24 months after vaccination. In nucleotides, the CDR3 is TGTGCCAGCATTTCGGCGGGGGGGACCCAGTACTTC. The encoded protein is CASISAGGTQYF.